This TCR beta chain was identified in a study of T cells in Graves' hyperthyroidism and ophthalmopathy (dated by TCRdb to between 2019 and 2020). In the study overall: Peripheral blood samples were taken at initial diagnosis, before any treatment was given. To identify distinguishing TCR V-J signatures, a discovery cohort of about a hundred patients was used, comprising 43 with Graves' ophthalmopathy and around 60 with stable Graves' hyperthyroidism. Whether ophthalmopathy could be predicted prospectively was tested in an independent validation cohort made up of approximately 19 hyperthyroidism patients plus 17 patients who later progressed to ophthalmopathy. The roughly 90 discovery patients were divided at random into training and test sets in a 7:3 ratio. In addition, the study compared T-cell repertoires in thyroid tissue and in blood from over 5 Graves' hyperthyroidism patients. Once sampling was done, hyperthyroidism patients were given methimazole at a starting dose of 30 mg daily, whereas ophthalmopathy patients were given high-dose intravenous methylprednisolone. The paper reports TCR Vbeta CDR3 sequencing of 140 or so peripheral blood samples: 40 to 45 ophthalmopathy, roughly 80 hyperthyroidism and approximately 17 progressor patients.

This clonotype was recorded at least ten times. Its antigen specificity is not known. Qualities for individual bases were not recorded, and no much larger clone is one base off. From a lookup of the germline V gene, CDR1 and CDR2 are SGHTA and FQGNSA. V is pruned by 1 base and J by 7 bases, leaving 4 bases of the junction without a gene match. Including cysteine and phenylalanine, the CDR3 has 14 amino acids. Left in the record is the CDR3 DNA by itself, 42 bases read in frame from the first base. Stable Graves' hyperthyroidism was defined as no progression to ophthalmopathy during 18 months of follow-up. Hyperthyroidism patients were newly diagnosed, had a disease duration of under 2 months, and were aged 18 to 65 years. Any patient with an uncontrolled infection, another autoimmune disease, pregnancy or lactation was excluded. Diagnoses were based on clinical symptoms, serum thyroxine and TRAb, thyroid ultrasound and orbital computed tomography. PBMCs were isolated from approximately 10 ml of fresh peripheral blood by Ficoll-Paque density gradient centrifugation. Total RNA was extracted using Trizol reagent, and RNA quality was assessed on an Agilent 2100 Bioanalyzer.

Paper-wide results and their limitations: In cross-validation, a model built on a 13 V-J signature told ophthalmopathy apart from stable hyperthyroidism with 85% to 90% sensitivity and about 81% specificity, and in testing the same model reached 80%/75%. No statistical method was used to fix the sample size in advance, and group allocation was not hidden from the investigators. Blood samples also contained most of the expanded thyroid clonotypes (frequency above 0.001), which suggests that blood repertoires may reflect thyroid immune responses. In validation, progression to ophthalmopathy was predicted by the model with roughly 69% sensitivity and 72% to 85% specificity, a median of roughly 6 months before onset.

TCR beta CDR3 regions were amplified from RNA transcripts. The first round of RT-PCR for the TCR CDR3 was performed with the HTBI primer set and the Qiagen OneStep RT-PCR kit. Libraries were constructed in a second round of multiplex PCR, after which size selection and purification were performed. Libraries were sequenced paired-end with 100 bp reads on an Illumina HiSeq2000. The paper's processing steps were these. SOAPnuke was used to process the raw data, removing reads that contained adapters or uncalled bases, had a mean Phred below 15, or lacked an exact match to the constant primer or identifier. COPE v1.2.5 was used to merge high-quality paired reads, and clonotypes were defined as unique nucleotide sequences. Clonotypes were aligned to IMGT TRBV, TRBD and TRBJ reference segments using MiTCR v1.1. The analysis included only V-J combinations with a frequency above 0.0001, which together covered about 99% of the repertoires. A TCS score was defined as the ratio between F50 (clonal expansion) and ExV (chaos), using BLOSUM62-based TCRdist between CDR3 peptides within each V-J. Welch's t-statistics and random forest reduced 500 to 550 V-J features to 10 to 15, which were used in a naive Bayes classifier (R e1071). TCRdb trimmed the raw reads at Q25, called clones with MiXCR and kept productive beta chains. When rows share a CDR3 protein, they turn into one entry using the most common DNA and genes. The V and J calls follow TCRdb's processing rather than the paper's. For this sample there are roughly 700,000 distinct CDR3 sequences; around 15% appear just once. The ten largest clones represent around 15% of the sample.

Recombination linked TRBV7-2 to TRBJ2-1; the junction holds 7 bases that match TRBD2. The source is a man aged 45-65 years with Graves' hyperthyroidism. Sequenced: blood. The nucleotide sequence reads TGTGCCAGCAGCTTAGTGGGCGGGAGTAATGAGCAGTTCTTC. It translates as CASSLVGGSNEQFF.